This TCR beta chain was documented in a study of cytomegalovirus exposure and HLA in healthy donors. Across the whole study: Across about 400 genotyped donors, more than 75% landed in the Caucasian-associated ancestry cluster.

The CDR3 runs 13 residues. From germline, CDR1 is SGDLS and CDR2 YYNGEE. The V end lost 2 bases, the J end lost 6 bases, and 12 bases lay between the germline ends. Use of 60 Vbeta and 13 Jbeta primers characterized the PCR. TCRdb's table, derived via immunoSEQ multiplex PCR, lists solely in-frame clones and lacks some. Its listing shows about 200,000 clones. Notes on this clone: Its cognate antigen is unknown.

Study observations and caveats: One later analysis reportedly identified an Asian-associated ancestry cluster that showed fewer N-insertions than the roughly 720-donor mean. Cytomegalovirus status was reportedly diagnosed by the classifier with high sensitivity and specificity. HLA restriction was apparent for most CMV-associated TCR beta chains in a later analysis.

This sequence was found in a girl aged 2 to 10 in good health and CMV-seropositive. The rearrangement joins TRBV9 to TRBJ2-7; D might be TRBD1 (5 bases). Sequencing was carried out using PBMCs. The DNA of the CDR3 is TGTGCCAGCAGCGTCGCCAGGGTGGGCGAGCAGTACTTC. Protein sequence: CASSVARVGEQYF.